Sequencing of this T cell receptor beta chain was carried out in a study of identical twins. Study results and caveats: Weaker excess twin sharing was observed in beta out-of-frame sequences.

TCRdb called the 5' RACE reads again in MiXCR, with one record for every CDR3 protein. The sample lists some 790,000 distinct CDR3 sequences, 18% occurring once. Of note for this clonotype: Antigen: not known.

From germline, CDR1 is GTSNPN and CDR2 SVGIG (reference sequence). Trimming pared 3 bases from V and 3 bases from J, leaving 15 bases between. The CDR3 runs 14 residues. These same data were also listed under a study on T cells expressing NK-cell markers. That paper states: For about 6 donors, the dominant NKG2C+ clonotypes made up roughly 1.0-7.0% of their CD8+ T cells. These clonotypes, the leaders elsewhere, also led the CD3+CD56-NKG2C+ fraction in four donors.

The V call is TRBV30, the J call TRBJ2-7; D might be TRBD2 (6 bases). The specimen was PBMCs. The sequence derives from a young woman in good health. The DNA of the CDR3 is TGTGCCTGGAGGGGGACCCGGAGGGGCTACGAGCAGTACTTC. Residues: CAWRGTRRGYEQYF. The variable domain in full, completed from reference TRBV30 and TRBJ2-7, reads SQTIHQWPATLVQPVGSPLSLECTVEGTSNPNLYWYRQAAGRGLQLLFYSVGIGQISSEVPQNLSASRPQDRQFILSSKKLLLSDSGFYLCAWRGTRRGYEQYFGPGTRLTVT.